The present entry profiles one T cell receptor beta chain with its context. Its antigen remains unidentified. Per-nucleotide qualities are absent, and no much larger clonotype sits a single base away. These data are taken from a study of blood T cell repertoires in COVID-19 (dated by TCRdb to the early 2020s). Study-level background: The collaborator samples originated in the United States, Italy and Spain and spanned the acute and convalescent phases of COVID-19. The material from the prospective study consisted of cDNA or gDNA derived from T cells, B-cell-depleted T cells, or PBMCs. Subjects who had been exposed to COVID-19, were actively infected with it, or had recovered from it provided the deeply sampled blood TCRbeta repertoires that made up the dataset. The repertoires were made available in a free public database intended to serve as a resource for research on the immune response to SARS-CoV-2. Samples came from the ongoing ImmuneRACE study (first 160 participants) plus 1,254 subjects from 6 global collaborators. The sample metadata nearly always contained a de-identified subject ID, COVID-19 status, age in years and sex. Where HLA class I and class II types were available, the types were taken from metadata supplied by the sample provider, not from assay-based typing.

Beyond this particular receptor, the publication reports: The quantity of clinical and demographic metadata differed by source and by participant and was supplied without curation.

One collaborating source in Seattle enrolled patients during active infection and followed them longitudinally through the course of disease. Collaborating institutions collected whole blood in K2EDTA tubes following their own protocols. For TCRbeta analysis, collaborators shipped samples as frozen whole blood, isolated PBMCs, or DNA extracted from either of those sample types. The germline V gene provides CDR1 SGHRS and CDR2 YFSETQ. V drops 1 base and J drops 5 bases, leaving 7 bases in between. The CDR3 spans 14 residues, from the cysteine through the phenylalanine. The entry retains the CDR3 DNA only, 42 bases that are in frame from base 1. TCRbeta CDR3 regions were amplified from genomic DNA by means of the immunoSEQ Assay, a bias-controlled multiplex PCR. For the original study's pipeline: Nucleated cell counts per sample were estimated from amplification of reference gene primers within the assay. To quantify the absolute abundance of each unique TCRbeta CDR3 rearrangement, sequence reads were collapsed and filtered. For each sample, productive Simpson clonality was calculated as the square root of Simpson's diversity index across productive rearrangements. This immuneACCESS table, as held by TCRdb, lists in-frame sequences with V and J called but not all clones. Of the missing ones, under half trace to an unresolved V gene in checked studies; the others have no known cause. V and J calls and clone size are as listed in that table; D and trimming were resolved from the DNA. The sample table records 150,000 to 170,000 clones; about 85% of these occur just once. The top ten clones comprise around 0.63% of the sample.

The sequence came from a man aged 55 to 70 with COVID-19, enrolled during active disease. The specimen sequenced was peripheral blood. The rearrangement combines TRBV5-1 with TRBJ1-6; there is no confident call for the D gene. At the DNA level, the sequence is TGCGCCAGCAGCTTGACGGGGAATAATTCACCCCTCCACTTT. Its amino acids are CASSLTGNNSPLHF. The variable domain in full, with residues beyond the CDR3 obtained from the reference TRBV5-1 and TRBJ1-6 genes, is KAGVTQTPRYLIKTRGQQVTLSCSPISGHRSVSWYQQTPGQGLQFLFEYFSETQRNKGNFPGRFSGRQFSNSRSEMNVSTLELGDSALYLCASSLTGNNSPLHFGNGTRLTVT.